This T cell receptor beta chain was identified in a study of shared clonotypes between healthy human individuals. Study-level information: Sampling drew on donors who were a couple of women and a few men aged 18 to 49.

Measured with immunoSEQ multiplex PCR; TCRdb has only the in-frame clones, and not every one. This sample has approximately 480,000 clones, with approximately 79% found just once. Donors, without exception, were Caucasian adults residing in Nashville, Tennessee. This CDR3 is built from 15 residues. J lost 2 bases, V lost 5 bases, and 6 bases had no gene match. CDR1 and CDR2 (germline): LNHDA, SQIVND (reference sequence). V gene TRBV19 combines with J gene TRBJ2-3; 8 nucleotides align to TRBD2. The source of this sequence is a woman in her forties in good health. Some clones in this sample may be carry-over from other donors' samples. Sequences were obtained from PBMCs. As DNA, the CDR3 is TGTGCCAGTAGTCCATTAGCGGGAAACACAGATACGCAGTATTTT. Protein: CASSPLAGNTDTQYF.